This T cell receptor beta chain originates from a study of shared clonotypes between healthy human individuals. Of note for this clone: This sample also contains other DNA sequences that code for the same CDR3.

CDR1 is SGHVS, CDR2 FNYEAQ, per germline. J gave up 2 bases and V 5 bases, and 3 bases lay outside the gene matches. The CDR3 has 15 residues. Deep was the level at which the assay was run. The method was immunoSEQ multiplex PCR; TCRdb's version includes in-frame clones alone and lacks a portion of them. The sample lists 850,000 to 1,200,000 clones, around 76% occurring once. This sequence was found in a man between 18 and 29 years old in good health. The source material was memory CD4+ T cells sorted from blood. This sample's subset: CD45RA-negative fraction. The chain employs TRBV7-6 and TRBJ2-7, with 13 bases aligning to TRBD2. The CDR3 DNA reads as TGTGCCAGCAGCCCAGGGACTAGCGGGGCCTACGAGCAGTACTTC. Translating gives CASSPGTSGAYEQYF.